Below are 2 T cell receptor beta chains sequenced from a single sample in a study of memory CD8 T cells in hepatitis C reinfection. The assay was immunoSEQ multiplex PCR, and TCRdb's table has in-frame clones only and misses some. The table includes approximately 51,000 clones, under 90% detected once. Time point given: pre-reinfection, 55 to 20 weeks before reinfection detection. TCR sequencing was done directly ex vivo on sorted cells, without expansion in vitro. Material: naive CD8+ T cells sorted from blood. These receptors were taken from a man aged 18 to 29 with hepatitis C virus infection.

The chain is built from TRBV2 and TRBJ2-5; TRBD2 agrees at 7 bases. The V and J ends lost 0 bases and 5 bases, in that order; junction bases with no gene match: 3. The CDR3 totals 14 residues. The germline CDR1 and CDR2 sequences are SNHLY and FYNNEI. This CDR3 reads CASSEAAGDETQYF. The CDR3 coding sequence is TGTGCCAGCAGTGAAGCGGCGGGGGATGAGACCCAGTACTTC.

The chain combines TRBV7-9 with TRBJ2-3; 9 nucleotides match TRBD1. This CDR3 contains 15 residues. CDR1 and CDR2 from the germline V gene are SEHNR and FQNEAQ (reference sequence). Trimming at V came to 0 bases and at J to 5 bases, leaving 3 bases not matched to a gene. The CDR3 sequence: CASSLAGQGQDTQYF. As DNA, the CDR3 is TGTGCCAGCAGCTTAGCGGGACAGGGACAAGATACGCAGTATTTT.